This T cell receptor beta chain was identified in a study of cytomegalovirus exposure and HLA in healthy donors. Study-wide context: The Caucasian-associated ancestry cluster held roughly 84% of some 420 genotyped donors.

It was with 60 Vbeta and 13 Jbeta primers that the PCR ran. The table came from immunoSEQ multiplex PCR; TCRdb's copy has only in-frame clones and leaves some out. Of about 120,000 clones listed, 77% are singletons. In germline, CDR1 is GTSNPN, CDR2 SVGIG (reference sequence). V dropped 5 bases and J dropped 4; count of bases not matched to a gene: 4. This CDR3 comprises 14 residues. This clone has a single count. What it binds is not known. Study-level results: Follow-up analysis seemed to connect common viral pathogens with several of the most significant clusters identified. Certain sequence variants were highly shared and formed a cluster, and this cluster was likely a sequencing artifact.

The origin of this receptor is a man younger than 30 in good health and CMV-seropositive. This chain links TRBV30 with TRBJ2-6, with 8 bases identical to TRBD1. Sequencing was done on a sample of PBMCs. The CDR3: CAWGQGSGANVLTF. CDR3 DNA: TGTGCCTGGGGACAGGGATCCGGGGCCAACGTCCTGACTTTC.